This T cell receptor beta chain originates from a study of blood T cell repertoires in COVID-19. Study at large: The United States, Italy and Spain provided the acute and convalescent COVID-19 samples.

Individuals in the exposed group had encountered a COVID-19 case within 2 weeks preceding study entry. This table comes from immunoSEQ multiplex PCR, and its TCRdb copy is limited to in-frame clones, with some not included. Among 320,000 or so clones listed, around 84% were seen once. Germline assignment: CDR1 MNHEY and CDR2 SMNVEV (reference sequence). Trimming left V 6 bases short and J 1 base short, with 19 bases between. The CDR3 is 16 residues long. The sequencing input was PBMCs or T cells enriched from blood (not recorded which). V gene TRBV27 combines with J gene TRBJ2-7; the D gene is possibly TRBD1 (6 bases). The sequence came from a woman between 25 and 40 years old who had been exposed to COVID-19. DNA of the CDR3: TGTGCCAGCAGCGTTCAGGGGCTTTGGGGATCCTACGAGCAGTACTTC. Its protein product is CASSVQGLWGSYEQYF.